The entry that follows covers one TCR beta chain sequence. This CDR3 has 16 residues. J lost 8 bases, V lost 4 bases, and 16 bases had no gene match. Germline V gene sequence: CDR1 MDHEN, CDR2 SYDVKM. In the study's own analysis: Estimated nucleated cell counts came from reference gene primer amplification. Profiling relied on immunoSEQ multiplex PCR, and the TCRdb table lists in-frame clones only, not all of them. V and J calls and clone size are copied from that table; D and trimming were computed from the DNA. The sample includes about 87,000 clones, 80% to 95% of them seen just once. The data belong to a study of blood T cell repertoires in COVID-19.

The chain employs TRBV28 and TRBJ1-2; the match to TRBD1 covers 7 bases. The receptor comes from a man between 18 and 29 years old with COVID-19, enrolled during active disease. Material for sequencing was peripheral blood. CDR3 amino acids: CASSYPGRQGMGGYTF. The DNA of the CDR3 is TGTGCCAGCAGTTACCCTGGGAGACAGGGAATGGGGGGCTACACCTTC.